Included here is one T cell receptor (beta chain) sequence, with context. The antigen remains undetermined. Some clones are missing from TCRdb's copy, which holds only in-frame ones; the method was immunoSEQ multiplex PCR. The repertoire has about 97,000 clones, around 82% of them found once; the top ten carry 15% to 20%. This entry belongs to a study of T cell responses to AZD1222 COVID-19 vaccine. As for the study in general: Timing groups of about 4 and about 12 weeks for second doses were pooled.

CDR1 and CDR2 (germline): ENHRY, SYGVKD. With 5 bases clipped from V and 3 bases from J, the junction kept 11 bases outside the gene matches. The length of the CDR3 is 19 residues. General observations from the study: Repertoire sampling was restricted to post-peak T cell response timepoints.

The material sequenced was peripheral blood, taken on day 0 of AZD1222 vaccination. The chain carries TRBV10-3 and TRBJ2-1; 15 bases line up with TRBD2. The receptor was isolated from an adult in good health. This CDR3 reads CAISSQGLAGGEVYNEQFF. As DNA, the CDR3 is TGTGCCATCAGTTCACAGGGACTAGCGGGAGGAGAGGTCTACAATGAGCAGTTCTTC.